A single sample gave rise to the 19 T cell receptor beta chains below, sequenced in a study of beta chain features in type 1 diabetes. Expressed TCRB transcripts were sequenced, since all the RNA that had been isolated was reverse transcribed. The table came from immunoSEQ multiplex PCR; TCRdb's copy has only in-frame clones and leaves some out. Among 430,000 or so clones listed, 10% to 12% were seen once. Source material: naive CD4+ T cells from blood. The receptors come from a woman aged 18-29 years in good health.

As concerns this clone: Other DNA sequences in this sample translate to the same CDR3. The chain links TRBV15 to TRBJ1-1; possible D gene TRBD1, 6 bases. The V gene's germline CDR1 is LNHNV and CDR2 YYDKDF (reference sequence). Trimming left V 0 bases short and J 4 bases short, with 9 bases between. The CDR3 totals 14 residues. CDR3 sequence reads: CATSRDPRGTEAFF. The CDR3 region has the DNA TGTGCCACCAGCAGAGATCCCAGGGGCACTGAAGCTTTCTTT.

The rearrangement joins TRBV19 to TRBJ2-5, with 8 positions matching TRBD2. Germline assignment: CDR1 LNHDA and CDR2 SQIVND (reference sequence). The CDR3 extends over 13 amino acids. J lost 4 bases, V lost 6 bases, and 4 bases had no gene match. The CDR3 sequence is CASRDGRGETQYF. CDR3 in DNA: TGTGCCAGTAGGGACGGGAGGGGAGAGACCCAGTACTTC.

The CDR3 is CSARTPEQYF. The DNA of the CDR3 is TGCAGTGCTAGAACTCCAGAGCAGTATTTT. The V call is TRBV20-1, the J call TRBJ2-3; no reliable D call. Germline CDR1 DFQATT, CDR2 SNEGSKA (reference sequence). The length of the CDR3 is 10 residues. V lost 2 bases and J 11 bases, leaving 8 bases between the germline ends.

This clone has only a few counts. A much larger clone differs from this one at a single base, so this may be a read error. Different DNA sequences within this sample yield the same CDR3. V and J are TRBV7-2 and TRBJ2-7; D uncertain. V was trimmed by 4 bases and J by 2 bases, leaving 3 bases between them. Germline V gives CDR1 SGHTA, CDR2 FQGNSA. This CDR3 comprises 11 residues. CDR3 DNA sequence: TGTGCCAGCAGCTCCGCCTACGAGCAGTACTTC. Translating gives CASSSAYEQYF.

The chain employs TRBV4-3 and TRBJ2-1; no definite D call. The V end lost 0 bases, the J end lost 0 bases, and 9 bases lay between the germline ends. The CDR3 contains 16 residues. In germline, CDR1 is LGHNA, CDR2 YSLEER. CDR3 residues: CASSQDYFSSYNEQFF. CDR3 DNA: TGCGCCAGCAGCCAAGATTACTTTAGCTCCTACAATGAGCAGTTCTTC.

The chain has TRBV7-3 and TRBJ2-7; D is uncertain. Germline lookup yields CDR1 SGHTA and CDR2 FQGTGA. Between the trimmed V and J ends, which lost 6 bases and 3 bases, there was a span of 9 bases. The length of the CDR3 is 12 residues. Here the CDR3 DNA reads TGTGCCAGCAGTTGGCCCTTCTACGAGCAGTACTTC. Translated, it gives CASSWPFYEQYF. Complete variable domain (other parts from reference TRBV7-3 and TRBJ2-7): GAGVSQTPSNKVTEKGKYVELRCDPISGHTALYWYRQSLGQGPEFLIYFQGTGAADDSGLPNDRFFAVRPEGSVSTLKIQRTERGDSAVYLCASSWPFYEQYFGPGTRLTVT.

This clone showed up just a few times. This chain joins TRBV7-2 and TRBJ2-3, with D possibly TRBD2 on 6 matching bases. Per germline, CDR1 SGHTA and CDR2 FQGNSA. This CDR3 comprises 16 residues. The V end was cut by 5 bases, the J end by 6 bases, with 21 bases between. The CDR3 reads CASSVKAGPSTDTQYF. CDR3 in DNA: TGTGCCAGCAGCGTTAAGGCGGGACCCTCCACGGATACGCAGTATTTT. Based on the CDR3 plus reference TRBV7-2 and TRBJ2-3, the full variable domain is GAGVSQSPSNKVTEKGKDVELRCDPISGHTALYWYRQSLGQGLEFLIYFQGNSAPDKSGLPSDRFSAERTGGSVSTLTIQRTQQEDSAVYLCASSVKAGPSTDTQYFGPGTRLTVL.

V gene TRBV7-2 combines with J gene TRBJ2-5, with 7 nucleotides matching TRBD2. V lost 5 bases to trimming and J lost 9 bases; unmatched junction nucleotides: 15. The length of the CDR3 is 15 residues. Germline V gene sequence: CDR1 SGHTA, CDR2 FQGNSA. CDR3 protein: CASSRSGASASPQYF. The CDR3 DNA reads TGTGCCAGCAGCCGAAGCGGGGCCTCGGCGAGTCCCCAGTACTTC.

The chain is built from TRBV7-8 and TRBJ2-5; the D gene is possibly TRBD1 (6 bases). The V gene's germline CDR1 is SGHVS and CDR2 FQNEAQ. Trimming cost V 3 bases and J 2 bases, with 10 bases left between them. CDR3 length: 14 residues. For the CDR3, the DNA is TGTGCCAGCAGCTTTCGAACAGGGCAAGAGACCCAGTACTTC. This sequence encodes CASSFRTGQETQYF.

The chain carries TRBV1 and TRBJ2-6. TRBV1 is a pseudogene locus. CDR3 length equals 17 residues. The CDR3 bases are TGCACCAGCAGCCGGGCAGGGAGCCCAACTGGGGCCAACGTCCTGACTTTC. Its protein is CTSSRAGSPTGANVLTF.

Notes on this clone: The identical CDR3 is also encoded by other nucleotide sequences in the sample. V gene TRBV7-2 combines with J gene TRBJ2-5, with a possible D match to TRBD1 (6 bases). The V end was cut by 1 base, the J end by 5 bases, with 11 bases between. This CDR3 has 14 amino acids. CDR1 and CDR2 from the germline V gene are SGHTA and FQGNSA. This chain's CDR3 is CASSLGTGWETQYF. CDR3 DNA sequence: TGTGCCAGCAGCTTAGGCACAGGGTGGGAGACCCAGTACTTC.

This clone showed up just a few times. V is TRBV5-4 and J is TRBJ1-1; weak D call: TRBD1 (6 bases). V was cut by 5 bases and J by 4 bases, with 9 bases left in between. From germline, CDR1 is SGHNT and CDR2 YYREEE (reference sequence). This CDR3 has 12 residues. The DNA for the CDR3 is TGTGCCAGCAGACAGACAGGCACTGAAGCTTTCTTT. This translates into CASRQTGTEAFF.

This clone was seen a handful of times. The chain links TRBV19 to TRBJ2-5; 8 bases fit TRBD2. CDR1 and CDR2 from the germline V gene are LNHDA and SQIVND (reference sequence). Trimming removed 6 bases from V and 5 bases from J; junction bases left unmatched: 14. The CDR3 sequence is 16 residues long. The CDR3, as DNA: TGTGCCAGTAGAAGGACTAGCATCAACCCGGGGGAGACCCAGTACTTC. It is translated as CASRRTSINPGETQYF.

The rearrangement uses TRBV5-6 and TRBJ2-7; D gene ambiguous. The CDR3 spans 11 residues. V was clipped by 0 bases and J by 6 bases, with 4 bases between them. Germline-derived CDR1 and CDR2 are SGHDT and YYEEEE. The DNA for the CDR3 is TGTGCCAGCAGCTTGGGGTTCGAGCAGTACTTC. This sequence encodes CASSLGFEQYF.

V and J are TRBV7-2 and TRBJ2-3, with 8 bases matching TRBD2. The CDR3 contains 15 residues. Germline trimming cut 1 base from V and 1 base from J; bases unmatched to any gene: 1. The germline V gene has CDR1 SGHTA and CDR2 FQGNSA. The DNA of the CDR3 is TGTGCCAGCAGCTTAGAGACTAGCGGCACAGATACGCAGTATTTT. This translates into CASSLETSGTDTQYF.

This clone was seen more than once but under ten times. The V gene is TRBV7-9, the J gene TRBJ1-2, with unresolved D. V was cut by 5 bases and J by 11 bases, with 30 bases left in between. The CDR3 totals 17 residues. In germline, CDR1 is SEHNR, CDR2 FQNEAQ (reference sequence). In DNA, the CDR3 is TGTGCCAGCAGCCGCACATCGGGCAGCCAAAACCCCAACACATACACCTTC. Protein sequence: CASSRTSGSQNPNTYTF.

There are a few counts of this clone. The chain has TRBV25-1 and TRBJ2-5; no clear D gene. The V end was cut by 3 bases, the J end by 5 bases, with 4 bases between. This CDR3 is built from 11 residues. The germline CDR1 and CDR2 sequences are MGHDK and SYGVNS. The CDR3 sequence: CASSDSETQYF. The DNA for the CDR3 is TGTGCCAGCAGTGATTCGGAGACCCAGTACTTC.

This clone came up a few times. CDR3 nucleotide sequence: TGCAGTGCTGACGGACAAGAGACCCAGTACTTC. It translates to CSADGQETQYF. This chain joins TRBV20-1 and TRBJ2-5, with unresolved D. Between the trimmed V and J ends, which lost 5 bases and 2 bases, there was a span of 6 bases. The germline V gene encodes CDR1 DFQATT and CDR2 SNEGSKA (reference sequence). The CDR3 sequence is 11 residues long.

This clone turned up a few times. This sequence joins TRBV7-2 and TRBJ1-6; D is uncertain. The CDR3 contains 14 residues. Germline CDR1 SGHTA, CDR2 FQGNSA. V shed 8 bases and J shed 6 bases, with 14 bases lying between them. CDR3 protein: CASRGWSGNSPLHF. CDR3 DNA sequence: TGTGCCAGCCGGGGATGGAGCGGTAATTCACCCCTCCACTTT.